What follows is one T cell receptor (beta chain) and its context. Antigen specificity is unknown. Primers included in the PCR were 60 Vbeta and 13 Jbeta primers. Using immunoSEQ multiplex PCR, the repertoire was profiled, and TCRdb retains in-frame clones only, with some absent. The sample contains hundreds of thousands of clones, roughly four fifths of which appear only once. These data are taken from a study of cytomegalovirus exposure and HLA in healthy donors. On the study more broadly: Earlier, 150 million to 200 million T cells were analyzed, and more than 100 million unique TCR beta sequences were found among them. HLA-typed donors were the source of around 77 million unique TCRs held in an early data release. Study-wide results and limits: Presence/absence results assume similar sequencing depth per donor, which may not hold. When analyzed later, a missense DCLRE1C variant was found to be linked to TCR beta V- and J-gene trimming.

Source material: PBMCs. This sequence originates from a girl aged 5-17 years in good health and CMV-seronegative.

For the CDR3, the DNA is TGCAGCGTTGGCGAGACAGGACGAGGCCAGGGCTACACCTTC. It specifies CSVGETGRGQGYTF. The J gene is TRBJ1-2, the V gene TRBV29-1, with D possibly being TRBD1 (6 bases). The germline V and J ends were trimmed by 4 bases and 8 bases, with 20 bases remaining between them. This CDR3 contains 14 residues. Germline CDR1 is SQVTM and CDR2 is ANQGSEA. Filled out from reference TRBV29-1 and TRBJ1-2, the complete variable domain reads SAVISQKPSRDICQRGTSLTIQCQVDSQVTMMFWYRQQPGQSLTLIATANQGSEATYESGFVIDKFPISRPNLTFSTLTVSNMSPEDSSIYLCSVGETGRGQGYTFGSGTRLTVV.